This TCR beta chain appears in the sequencing data of a study of glioma-infiltrating T cells. Findings and caveats of the study: Tissue-blood divergence was below expectation in non-neoplastic patients, above in gliomas. CDR3 overlap between tissue and blood was very small.

By its share, this clonotype is large (0.1 to 1%). Its target is unknown. The iRepertoire nested amplicon-rescue multiplex PCR amplified TCR alpha and beta CDR3s from RNA. Tissue mRNA or PBMC total RNA, about 85-400 ng, went into one-step reverse transcription and amplification. TCRdb independently ran MiXCR on the multiplex PCR reads; one entry per CDR3 protein. The table records 2,800 or so distinct CDR3 sequences, around a third of them present only once. Germline-derived CDR1 and CDR2 are DFQATT and SNEGSKA (reference sequence). This CDR3 contains 14 residues. The J segment lost 2 bases and the V segment lost 3 bases, leaving 5 bases of the junction unmatched.

This rearrangement joins TRBV20-1 to TRBJ2-7; 9 bases are a match to TRBD2. This TCR was recovered from a human donor with low-grade glioma or glioblastoma, undergoing nonglioma brain surgery, or in good health (not recorded which). The sequenced material came from glioma tissue, nonneoplastic brain tissue, or PBMCs (not recorded which). The CDR3 DNA reads TGCAGTGCTAGGACTCCTAGCGGGGCCTACGAGCAGTACTTC. Translated: CSARTPSGAYEQYF.